This T cell receptor (beta chain) appears in the sequencing data of a study of blood T cell repertoires in COVID-19. Study information: Donors in the United States, Italy and Spain gave samples during acute or convalescent COVID-19.

The CDR3 contains 14 residues. V was clipped by 7 bases and J by 3 bases, with 12 bases between them. Per germline, CDR1 KGHDR and CDR2 SFDVKD. Sequencing was performed with immunoSEQ multiplex PCR; in TCRdb, only in-frame clones are kept and a portion is missing. Of about 210,000 clones listed, 80% to 90% are singletons. Enrolled through a virtual design, the participants were between about 18 and 100 years of age and came from 24 US areas. Participants' own reports of clinical history determined their cohort assignment. Sequencing used PBMCs or T cells enriched from blood (not recorded which). The chain is built from TRBV24-1 and TRBJ1-5, with a possible D match to TRBD1 (5 bases). The sequence was obtained from a man between 25 and 39 years old in a cohort exposed to, infected with or recovered from COVID-19 (not recorded which). The CDR3 DNA reads TGTGCCACCAGCCTCCGGGACTCCAATCAGCCCCAGCATTTT. This sequence encodes CATSLRDSNQPQHF.